The TCR beta chain under discussion was sequenced for a study of identical twins. TCRdb analysed the 5' RACE reads with MiXCR anew, one entry per CDR3 protein. The data contain approximately 600,000 distinct CDR3 sequences, just over 7% of them singletons. CDR3 size: 15 residues. CDR1 SQVTM and CDR2 ANQGSEA come from the germline V gene. Germline trimming cut 6 bases from V and 3 bases from J; bases unmatched to any gene: 5. These data were also filed under a second study, of yellow fever vaccine responses in identical twins.

Sequencing input: PBMCs. This clonotype was obtained from a woman aged 18-29 years in good health. The chain links TRBV29-1 to TRBJ2-7; TRBD2 matches 16 bases. The CDR3 DNA follows: TGCAGCGTGGGACTAGCGGGAGGGTGGGACTACGAGCAGTACTTC. It codes for CSVGLAGGWDYEQYF.